This TCR beta chain was observed in a study of T cell responses to AZD1222 COVID-19 vaccine. In the study overall: Doses given second, at about 4 or about 12 weeks, were pooled.

Germline V gene lookup returns CDR1 LNHDA and CDR2 SQIVND (reference sequence). This CDR3 comprises 15 residues. Between the trimmed V and J ends, which lost 10 bases and 3 bases, there was a span of 19 bases. Study conclusions and caveats: Vaccine-associated CD4 TCRs ranged over spike, dominating at 160-218 and 743-854. Repertoires were sampled only after the peak T cell response. Spike-specific TCR breadth and depth were elevated following two AZD1222 doses.

Sequencing was performed with immunoSEQ multiplex PCR; in TCRdb, only in-frame clones are kept and a portion is missing. Of under 200,000 clones listed, about 91% were seen once; the top ten hold approximately 1.9%. The count of this clone is one. What it binds is not known. The sample in question was peripheral blood, obtained on day 0 of AZD1222 vaccination. This clonotype was obtained from an adult in good health. V gene TRBV19 combines with J gene TRBJ1-5; D is perhaps TRBD1 (5 bases). The CDR3 DNA reads TGTGCCACCACCGAAGGGACTGCCTTCAATCAGCCCCAGCATTTT. This encodes CATTEGTAFNQPQHF.